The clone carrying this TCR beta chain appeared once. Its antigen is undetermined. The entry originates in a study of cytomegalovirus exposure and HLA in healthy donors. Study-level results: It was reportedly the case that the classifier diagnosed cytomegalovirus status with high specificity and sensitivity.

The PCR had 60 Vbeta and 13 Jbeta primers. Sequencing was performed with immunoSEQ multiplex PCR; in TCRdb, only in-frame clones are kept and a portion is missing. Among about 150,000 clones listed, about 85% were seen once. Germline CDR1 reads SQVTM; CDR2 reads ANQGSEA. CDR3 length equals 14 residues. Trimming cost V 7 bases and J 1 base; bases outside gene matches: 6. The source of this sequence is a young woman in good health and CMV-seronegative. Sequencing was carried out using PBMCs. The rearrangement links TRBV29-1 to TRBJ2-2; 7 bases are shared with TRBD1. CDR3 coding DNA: TGCAGCGGAGGGGCAGGGGGGAACACCGGGGAGCTGTTTTTT. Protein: CSGGAGGNTGELFF.